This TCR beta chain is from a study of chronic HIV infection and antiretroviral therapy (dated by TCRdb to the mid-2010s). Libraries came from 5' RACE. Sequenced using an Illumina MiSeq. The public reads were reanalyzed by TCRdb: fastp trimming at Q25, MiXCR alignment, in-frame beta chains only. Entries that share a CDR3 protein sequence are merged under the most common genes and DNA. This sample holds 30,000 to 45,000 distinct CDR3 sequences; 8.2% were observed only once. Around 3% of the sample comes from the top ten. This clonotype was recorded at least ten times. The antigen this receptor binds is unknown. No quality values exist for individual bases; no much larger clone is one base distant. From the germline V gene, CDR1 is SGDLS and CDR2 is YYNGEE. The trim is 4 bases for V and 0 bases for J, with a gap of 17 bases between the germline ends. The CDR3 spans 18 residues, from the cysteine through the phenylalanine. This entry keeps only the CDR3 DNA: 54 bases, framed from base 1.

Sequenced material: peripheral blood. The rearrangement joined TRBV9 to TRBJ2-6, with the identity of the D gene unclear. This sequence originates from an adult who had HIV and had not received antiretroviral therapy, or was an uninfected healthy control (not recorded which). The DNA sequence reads TGTGCCAGCAGCCCTCCGGCAGCAACCTCCTCTGGGGCCAACGTCCTGACTTTC. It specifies CASSPPAATSSGANVLTF. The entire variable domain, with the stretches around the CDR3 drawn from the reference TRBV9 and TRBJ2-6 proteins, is DSGVTQTPKHLITATGQRVTLRCSPRSGDLSVYWYQQSLDQGLQFLIQYYNGEERAKGNILERFSAQQFPDLHSELNLSSLELGDSALYFCASSPPAATSSGANVLTFGAGSRLTVL.